The 9 T cell receptor beta chains listed next were all sequenced from one sample in a study of blood T cell repertoires in COVID-19. Only in-frame clones appear in the TCRdb table, and some are missing; sequencing was by immunoSEQ multiplex PCR. The table has about 110,000 clones, approximately 82% seen once; the top ten hold 6.5% to 10%. The specimen sequenced was peripheral blood. These receptors all come from an elderly woman with active or convalescent COVID-19.

The rearrangement links TRBV9 to TRBJ2-5, with D possibly being TRBD2 (7 bases). V dropped 3 bases and J dropped 5 bases, with 14 bases sitting between them. This CDR3 is 14 amino acids long. CDR1 SGDLS and CDR2 YYNGEE come from the germline V gene. As DNA, the CDR3 is TGTGCCAGCAGCGCGTTACAGGGAGGGGAGACCCAGTACTTC. Its translation is CASSALQGGETQYF.

In its sample, this clone was seen a few times. This rearrangement joins TRBV7-8 to TRBJ2-7; 15 nucleotides align to TRBD2. The ends lost 1 base at V and 4 bases at J; junction bases unmatched: 8. In germline, CDR1 is SGHVS, CDR2 FQNEAQ. The CDR3 totals 18 residues. CDR3 loop: CASSLGVGLAGGVYEQYF. CDR3 in DNA: TGTGCCAGCAGCTTAGGGGTTGGACTAGCGGGAGGGGTTTACGAGCAGTACTTC.

This chain uses TRBV9 with TRBJ2-3, with 7 nucleotides matching TRBD1. The CDR3 spans 15 residues. Trimming cost V 3 bases and J 3 bases; bases outside gene matches: 7. Germline assignment: CDR1 SGDLS and CDR2 YYNGEE. The CDR3 loop is CASSARQGGTDTQYF. The CDR3, as DNA: TGTGCCAGCAGCGCCCGACAGGGTGGAACAGATACGCAGTATTTT.

This chain uses TRBV5-4 with TRBJ1-2; 7 bases match TRBD1. The CDR3 totals 14 residues. J lost 4 bases, V lost 0 bases, and 3 bases had no gene match. The germline gives CDR1 SGHNT, CDR2 YYREEE (reference sequence). Written as DNA, the CDR3 is TGTGCCAGCAGCTTGGCTGGGACAGTCTATGGCTACACCTTC. It yields the protein CASSLAGTVYGYTF.

This chain joins TRBV4-2 and TRBJ2-1, with TRBD2 matching over 16 bases. Looked up from germline, CDR1 is LGHNA and CDR2 is YNFKEQ. Trimming cost V 0 bases and J 7 bases; bases outside gene matches: 3. The CDR3 loop spans 17 amino acids. This CDR3 reads CASSQDTGLAGGNEQFF. The CDR3 bases are TGTGCCAGCAGCCAAGATACGGGACTAGCGGGAGGGAATGAGCAGTTCTTC.

The chain links TRBV7-6 to TRBJ2-7; TRBD1 matches 9 bases. CDR1 is SGHVS, CDR2 FNYEAQ, per germline. V trimming: 4 bases; J trimming: 3 bases; junction bases outside the gene matches: 4. The CDR3 runs 14 residues. CDR3 sequence reads: CASSWGTGNYEQYF. Here the CDR3 DNA reads TGTGCCAGCAGCTGGGGGACAGGGAACTACGAGCAGTACTTC. The full variable domain, completed using reference TRBV7-6 and TRBJ2-7, is GAGVSQSPRYKVTKRGQDVALRCDPISGHVSLYWYRQALGQGPEFLTYFNYEAQQDKSGLPNDRFSAERPEGSISTLTIQRTEQRDSAMYRCASSWGTGNYEQYFGPGTRLTVT.

J is TRBJ2-2 and V is TRBV5-1; the D gene is possibly TRBD2 (6 bases). This CDR3 has 15 amino acids. Trimming removed 4 bases at V and 7 bases at J, with 17 bases between. Germline values: CDR1 SGHRS, CDR2 YFSETQ. The CDR3 DNA is TGCGCCAGCAGCCCGACCCCGGGGCGGGACGGGGAGCTGTTTTTT. The encoded protein is CASSPTPGRDGELFF.

The chain combines TRBV5-1 with TRBJ2-2; D not resolved. The V gene's germline CDR1 is SGHRS and CDR2 YFSETQ. Trimming took off 0 bases at V and 1 base at J, with 4 bases between the two ends. The CDR3 length is 14 residues. CDR3 in amino acids: CASSLDGNTGELFF. In nucleotides, the CDR3 is TGCGCCAGCAGCTTGGACGGGAACACCGGGGAGCTGTTTTTT.

V usage is TRBV7-9 and J usage is TRBJ1-3; the match to TRBD1 covers 10 bases. V shed 5 bases, J shed 2 bases, and the junction held 6 bases outside the gene matches. Germline V gives CDR1 SEHNR, CDR2 FQNEAQ (reference sequence). This CDR3 has 16 residues. As DNA, the CDR3 is TGTGCCAGCAGCCGAGACAGGGGGCTTACTGGAAACACCATATATTTT. Residues: CASSRDRGLTGNTIYF.